What follows is one TCR beta chain and its context. Its specificity is unknown. It was with a sample-barcoded 5' primer and a J-beta primer mix that a second PCR of roughly 7 to 12 cycles was run. Each cDNA molecule was tagged by a template-switch adaptor with 12 random nucleotides. TCRdb reanalysed the 5' RACE reads using MiXCR and keeps one entry per CDR3 protein. The sample shows about 1.4 million distinct CDR3 sequences, around 59% of them seen only once. These data come from a study of blood T cells in healthy people across ages. Study-level results: Reliance upon unsorted PBMCs precluded definitive naive versus antigen-experienced comparison.

Each donor gave 9 to 10 milliliters of peripheral blood. Trimming removed 0 bases from V and 7 bases from J, with 15 bases in between. This CDR3 is built from 14 residues. The germline gives CDR1 GTSNPN, CDR2 SVGIG (reference sequence). This sequence was found in a man between 18 and 29 years old in good health. Material for sequencing was blood. The chain joins TRBV30 to TRBJ1-1, with D perhaps matching TRBD1 (6 bases). The CDR3 DNA is TGTGCCTGGAGTGTAACCCCGGACAGCAATGAAGCTTTCTTT. Translation: CAWSVTPDSNEAFF. The whole variable domain, filled in from reference TRBV30 and TRBJ1-1, reads SQTIHQWPATLVQPVGSPLSLECTVEGTSNPNLYWYRQAAGRGLQLLFYSVGIGQISSEVPQNLSASRPQDRQFILSSKKLLLSDSGFYLCAWSVTPDSNEAFFGQGTRLTVV.